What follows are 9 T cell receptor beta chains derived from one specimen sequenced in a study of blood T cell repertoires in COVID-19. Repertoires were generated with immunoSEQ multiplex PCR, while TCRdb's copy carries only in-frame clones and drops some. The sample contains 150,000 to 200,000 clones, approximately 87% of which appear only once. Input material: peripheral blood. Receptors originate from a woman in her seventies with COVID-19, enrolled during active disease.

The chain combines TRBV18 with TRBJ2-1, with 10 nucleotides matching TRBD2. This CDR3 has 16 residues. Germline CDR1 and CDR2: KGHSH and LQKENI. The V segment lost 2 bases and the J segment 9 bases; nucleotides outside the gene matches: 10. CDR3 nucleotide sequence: TGTGCCAGCTCACCAACATCAGCGGGGGGGGAGAGTGAGCAGTTCTTC. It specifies CASSPTSAGGESEQFF.

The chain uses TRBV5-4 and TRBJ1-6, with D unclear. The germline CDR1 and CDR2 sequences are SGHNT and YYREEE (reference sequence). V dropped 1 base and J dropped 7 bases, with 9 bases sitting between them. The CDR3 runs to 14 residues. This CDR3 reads CASSLWSLNSPLHF. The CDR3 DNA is TGTGCCAGCAGCTTGTGGAGTCTGAATTCACCCCTCCACTTT.

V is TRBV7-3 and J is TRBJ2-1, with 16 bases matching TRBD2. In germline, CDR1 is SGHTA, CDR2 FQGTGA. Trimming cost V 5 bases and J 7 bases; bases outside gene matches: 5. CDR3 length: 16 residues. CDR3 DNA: TGTGCCAGCAGCCCGGGACTAGCGGGGGGGAGAAATGAGCAGTTCTTC. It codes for CASSPGLAGGRNEQFF. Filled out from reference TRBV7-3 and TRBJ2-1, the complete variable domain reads GAGVSQTPSNKVTEKGKYVELRCDPISGHTALYWYRQSLGQGPEFLIYFQGTGAADDSGLPNDRFFAVRPEGSVSTLKIQRTERGDSAVYLCASSPGLAGGRNEQFFGPGTRLTVL.

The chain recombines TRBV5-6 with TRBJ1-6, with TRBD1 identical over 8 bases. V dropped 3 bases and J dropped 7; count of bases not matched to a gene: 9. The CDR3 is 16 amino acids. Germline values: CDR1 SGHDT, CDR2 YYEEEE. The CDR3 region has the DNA TGTGCCAGCAGCTCGCCGGACAGGGCCTTAAATTCACCCCTCCACTTT. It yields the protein CASSSPDRALNSPLHF.

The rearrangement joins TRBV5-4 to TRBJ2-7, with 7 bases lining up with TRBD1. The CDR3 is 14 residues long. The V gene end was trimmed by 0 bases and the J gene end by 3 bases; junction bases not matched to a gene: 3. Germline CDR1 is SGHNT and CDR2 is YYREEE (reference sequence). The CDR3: CASSLVDRVYEQYF. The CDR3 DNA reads TGTGCCAGCAGCTTGGTCGACAGGGTCTACGAGCAGTACTTC.

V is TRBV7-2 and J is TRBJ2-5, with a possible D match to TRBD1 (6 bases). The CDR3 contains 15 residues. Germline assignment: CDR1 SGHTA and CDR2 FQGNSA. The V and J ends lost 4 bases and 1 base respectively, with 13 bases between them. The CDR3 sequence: CASSSTGRLQETQYF. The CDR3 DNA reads TGTGCCAGCAGCTCGACAGGAAGGCTCCAAGAGACCCAGTACTTC. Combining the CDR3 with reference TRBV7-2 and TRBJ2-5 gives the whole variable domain GAGVSQSPSNKVTEKGKDVELRCDPISGHTALYWYRQSLGQGLEFLIYFQGNSAPDKSGLPSDRFSAERTGGSVSTLTIQRTQQEDSAVYLCASSSTGRLQETQYFGPGTRLLVL.

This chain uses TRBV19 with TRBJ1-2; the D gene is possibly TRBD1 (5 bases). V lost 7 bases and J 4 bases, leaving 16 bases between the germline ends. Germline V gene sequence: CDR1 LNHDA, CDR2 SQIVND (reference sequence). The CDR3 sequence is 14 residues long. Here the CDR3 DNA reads TGTGCCAGTAAGGGGCAACCCATAGGCTATGGCTACACCTTC. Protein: CASKGQPIGYGYTF.

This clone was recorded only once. CDR3 coding DNA: TGTGCTAGTGGTTTTTACGACAGGCCAAACACTGAAGCTTTCTTT. Translated: CASGFYDRPNTEAFF. V gene TRBV12-5 combines with J gene TRBJ1-1; a possible D gene is TRBD1 (6 bases). This CDR3 is built from 15 residues. V shed 3 bases and J shed 2 bases, with 13 bases lying between them. CDR1 is LGHNT and CDR2 is FRNRAP in the germline V gene.

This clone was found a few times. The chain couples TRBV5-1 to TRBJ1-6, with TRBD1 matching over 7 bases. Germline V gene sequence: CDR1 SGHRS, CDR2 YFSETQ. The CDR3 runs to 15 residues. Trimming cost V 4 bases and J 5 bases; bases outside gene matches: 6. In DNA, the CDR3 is TGCGCCAGCAGCCCCGGGGACAGAAATAATTCACCCCTCCACTTT. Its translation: CASSPGDRNNSPLHF.